These 21 T cell receptor beta chains share one sample of origin, sequenced in a study of blood T cell repertoires in COVID-19. The protocol was immunoSEQ multiplex PCR, while the TCRdb copy is restricted to in-frame clones and leaves out a portion. The sample has a few hundred thousand clones, 90% seen once; the top ten hold around 2.3%. The sample consisted of peripheral blood. The receptors were gathered from a woman aged 60-70 years with COVID-19, enrolled during active disease.

The V and J genes are TRBV25-1 and TRBJ1-1, with D unclear. This CDR3 region has 13 residues. Trimming pared 5 bases from V and 10 bases from J, leaving 17 bases between. CDR1 and CDR2 from the germline V gene are MGHDK and SYGVNS. CDR3 sequence (DNA): TGTGCCAGCAGTCCGGCGGGTCCCTCTGTAGCTTTCTTT. It is translated as CASSPAGPSVAFF.

Only a few counts were recorded for this clone. The rearrangement links TRBV11-2 to TRBJ2-7; 7 bases are a match to TRBD1. Per germline, CDR1 SGHAT and CDR2 FQNNGV. J lost 2 bases, V lost 3 bases, and 10 bases had no gene match. CDR3 length equals 16 residues. This chain's CDR3 is CASSFSRTGLPYEQYF. CDR3 DNA sequence: TGTGCCAGCAGCTTTAGTAGGACAGGCCTTCCCTACGAGCAGTACTTC. The entire variable domain, with the rest obtained from reference TRBV11-2 and TRBJ2-7, is as follows: EAGVAQSPRYKIIEKRQSVAFWCNPISGHATLYWYQQILGQGPKLLIQFQNNGVVDDSQLPKDRFSAERLKGVDSTLKIQPAKLEDSAVYLCASSFSRTGLPYEQYFGPGTRLTVT.

The rearrangement joins TRBV6-2 or TRBV6-3 to TRBJ1-5, with 10 bases identical to TRBD1. CDR3 length: 15 residues. CDR1 is MNHEY, CDR2 SVGEGT, per germline. Trimming cost V 4 bases and J 4 bases; bases outside gene matches: 4. CDR3 sequence (DNA): TGTGCCAGCAGTTGGAGACAGGGGGCAAATCAGCCCCAGCATTTT. Residues: CASSWRQGANQPQHF.

The V call is TRBV11-1, the J call TRBJ2-5; maybe TRBD2 (6 bases). Germline CDR1 is SGHAT and CDR2 is FQDESV (reference sequence). CDR3 length equals 15 residues. V was clipped by 0 bases and J by 4 bases, with 12 bases between them. CDR3 protein: CASSLAAGRGETQYF. The CDR3 bases are TGTGCCAGCAGCTTAGCCGCCGGGCGGGGAGAGACCCAGTACTTC.

The chain is built from TRBV7-9 and TRBJ1-5; D is unresolved. This CDR3 has 15 residues. The germline gives CDR1 SEHNR, CDR2 FQNEAQ (reference sequence). The V and J ends lost 5 bases and 0 bases respectively, with 11 bases between them. The CDR3 spells CASSPRGSSNQPQHF. Here the CDR3 DNA reads TGTGCCAGCAGCCCCAGAGGCTCTAGCAATCAGCCCCAGCATTTT.

The chain combines TRBV11-2 with TRBJ2-7; TRBD2 is a possible D gene (6 bases). Trimming pared 4 bases from V and 9 bases from J, leaving 13 bases between. Germline-derived CDR1 and CDR2 are SGHAT and FQNNGV. The CDR3 sequence is 12 residues long. DNA for the CDR3: TGTGCCAGCAGCTCGGACGGGAGCCGGCAGTACTTC. This encodes CASSSDGSRQYF.

The J gene is TRBJ2-6, the V gene TRBV15; 9 nucleotides line up with TRBD1. The CDR3 consists of 19 residues. V trimming: 4 bases; J trimming: 0 bases; junction bases outside the gene matches: 10. Germline V gene sequence: CDR1 LNHNV, CDR2 YYDKDF (reference sequence). The CDR3 sequence: CATSKPPGTGFSGANVLTF. The CDR3 coding sequence is TGTGCCACCAGCAAGCCCCCCGGGACAGGGTTCTCTGGGGCCAACGTCCTGACTTTC.

The chain couples TRBV7-2 to TRBJ1-2, with TRBD1 as a possible D gene (6 bases). Germline V gene data show CDR1 as SGHTA and CDR2 as FQGNSA. The V end lost 3 bases, the J end lost 3 bases, and 8 bases lay between the germline ends. This CDR3 has 13 residues. This CDR3 is CASSFRQDYGYTF. CDR3 DNA sequence: TGTGCCAGCAGCTTTCGACAGGACTATGGCTACACCTTC.

V is TRBV29-1 and J is TRBJ1-5; D perhaps matches TRBD1 (5 bases). The CDR3 loop spans 12 amino acids. Deletions cut 4 bases from V and 5 bases from J, with 9 bases between. Germline CDR1 is SQVTM and CDR2 is ANQGSEA. Here the CDR3 DNA reads TGCAGCGTTGTTACAGGTGATCAGCCCCAGCATTTT. Its translation is CSVVTGDQPQHF.

V is TRBV6-5 and J is TRBJ1-6; TRBD1 is a possible D gene (5 bases). Trimming took off 5 bases at V and 4 bases at J, with 12 bases between the two ends. CDR3 length: 15 residues. Per germline, CDR1 MNHEY and CDR2 SVGAGI. The CDR3 protein is CASSPSRQYNSPLHF. CDR3 bases: TGTGCCAGCAGTCCGTCCCGACAGTATAATTCACCCCTCCACTTT.

The chain links TRBV20-1 to TRBJ1-1; no clear D. V lost 3 bases to trimming and J lost 1 base, with 9 bases between them. The CDR3 is 13 amino acids. Germline values: CDR1 DFQATT, CDR2 SNEGSKA (reference sequence). Here the CDR3 reads CSASLGQNTEAFF. The DNA for the CDR3 is TGCAGTGCTAGTCTGGGCCAGAACACTGAAGCTTTCTTT.

The rearrangement joins TRBV15 to TRBJ1-6; 8 bases agree with TRBD1. Looked up from germline, CDR1 is LNHNV and CDR2 is YYDKDF (reference sequence). This CDR3 spans 15 amino acids. V was clipped by 6 bases and J by 7 bases; unmatched bases: 8. This chain's CDR3 is CATRQTGVGNSPLHF. CDR3 DNA: TGTGCCACCAGGCAGACAGGGGTCGGGAATTCACCCCTCCACTTT.

The V call is TRBV6-2 or TRBV6-3, the J call TRBJ2-3; 9 bases are a match to TRBD2. The CDR3 loop spans 17 amino acids. Germline CDR1 and CDR2: MNHEY and SVGEGT. V lost 6 bases, J lost 1 base, and 11 bases stayed unmatched. CDR3: CASSRRLAGDGTDTQYF. CDR3 bases: TGTGCCAGCAGCAGGAGATTAGCGGGGGATGGCACAGATACGCAGTATTTT.

The rearrangement joins TRBV10-2 to TRBJ2-7; tentatively, D is TRBD1 (5 bases). Germline loops: CDR1 WSHSY, CDR2 SAAADI. Trimming removed 7 bases from V and 3 bases from J, with 10 bases in between. This CDR3 has 12 residues. CDR3 loop: CASTHRNYEQYF. CDR3 nucleotide sequence: TGCGCCAGCACCCACAGGAACTACGAGCAGTACTTC.

The chain uses TRBV9 and TRBJ2-1; 11 bases agree with TRBD2. The V segment lost 3 bases and the J segment 2 bases; nucleotides outside the gene matches: 7. This CDR3 has 17 residues. From germline, CDR1 is SGDLS and CDR2 YYNGEE. The CDR3 sequence: CASSALGSGGAYNEQFF. The CDR3 nucleotides are TGTGCCAGCAGCGCCCTTGGTAGCGGGGGGGCCTACAATGAGCAGTTCTTC.

Points on this clone: The same CDR3 is also encoded by other DNA sequences in this sample. The V gene is TRBV6-2 or TRBV6-3, the J gene TRBJ1-1; D is undetermined. The V gene's germline CDR1 is MNHEY and CDR2 SVGEGT. This CDR3 contains 13 residues. Trimming cost V 2 bases and J 1 base, with 5 bases left between them. For the CDR3, the DNA is TGTGCCAGCAGTTACGGGAGGAACACTGAAGCTTTCTTT. Translation gives CASSYGRNTEAFF.

This clone has a handful of counts. This sequence joins TRBV2 and TRBJ1-2; 9 positions agree with TRBD1. The CDR3 is 15 residues long. Trimming removed 4 bases from V and 6 bases from J; junction bases left unmatched: 9. CDR1 SNHLY and CDR2 FYNNEI come from the germline V gene. The chain's CDR3 is CASSVPRTGVNGYTF. The CDR3 DNA is TGTGCCAGCAGTGTTCCCCGGACAGGGGTGAATGGCTACACCTTC.

The chain is built from TRBV6-5 and TRBJ2-1; possible D gene TRBD1, 5 bases. This CDR3 spans 15 amino acids. Trimming cost V 6 bases and J 10 bases, with 22 bases left between them. Germline V gene data show CDR1 as MNHEY and CDR2 as SVGAGI. CDR3: CASSPSWRRVEEQFF. CDR3 bases: TGTGCCAGCAGCCCGTCGTGGCGCAGGGTCGAAGAGCAGTTCTTC.

This clone was picked up a small number of times. The V and J genes are TRBV2 and TRBJ2-5; D is uncertain. CDR1 is SNHLY, CDR2 FYNNEI, per germline. The CDR3 spans 14 residues. V lost 6 bases and J lost 1, with 12 bases in between. CDR3 protein: CASSDQRSQETQYF. The CDR3 DNA follows: TGTGCCAGCAGCGATCAGCGTAGCCAAGAGACCCAGTACTTC.

CDR3 nucleotides: TGTGCCAGCAGCCAAGATCTAAGGACAGGGAGCTATGGCTACACCTTC. This encodes CASSQDLRTGSYGYTF. This rearrangement joins TRBV3-1 (or the pseudogene TRBV3-2) to TRBJ1-2; 8 bases line up with TRBD1. The CDR3 length is 16 residues. Unmatched junction bases numbered 7, after V lost 0 bases and J lost 4 bases. Germline CDR1 reads LGHDT; CDR2 reads YNNKEL (reference sequence).

This chain joins TRBV19 and TRBJ1-2, with 9 positions matching TRBD1. CDR3 size: 14 residues. V shed 5 bases and J 8 bases; nucleotides not matched to a gene: 9. Germline CDR1 LNHDA, CDR2 SQIVND (reference sequence). DNA for the CDR3: TGTGCCAGTAGTCCCCAAGGACAGGGGTGGGGCTACACCTTC. Translated, it gives CASSPQGQGWGYTF.